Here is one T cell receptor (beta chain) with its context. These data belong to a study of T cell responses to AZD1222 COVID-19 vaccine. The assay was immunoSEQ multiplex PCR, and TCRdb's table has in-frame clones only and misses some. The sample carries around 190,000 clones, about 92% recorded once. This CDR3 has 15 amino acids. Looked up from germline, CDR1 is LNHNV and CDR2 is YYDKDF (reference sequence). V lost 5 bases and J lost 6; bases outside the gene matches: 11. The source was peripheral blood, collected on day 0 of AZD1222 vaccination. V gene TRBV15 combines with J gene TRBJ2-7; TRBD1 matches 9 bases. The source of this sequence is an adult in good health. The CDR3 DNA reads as TGTGCCACCAGCGACAAGGGACAGGGAAGGACCGAGCAGTACTTC. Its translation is CATSDKGQGRTEQYF.